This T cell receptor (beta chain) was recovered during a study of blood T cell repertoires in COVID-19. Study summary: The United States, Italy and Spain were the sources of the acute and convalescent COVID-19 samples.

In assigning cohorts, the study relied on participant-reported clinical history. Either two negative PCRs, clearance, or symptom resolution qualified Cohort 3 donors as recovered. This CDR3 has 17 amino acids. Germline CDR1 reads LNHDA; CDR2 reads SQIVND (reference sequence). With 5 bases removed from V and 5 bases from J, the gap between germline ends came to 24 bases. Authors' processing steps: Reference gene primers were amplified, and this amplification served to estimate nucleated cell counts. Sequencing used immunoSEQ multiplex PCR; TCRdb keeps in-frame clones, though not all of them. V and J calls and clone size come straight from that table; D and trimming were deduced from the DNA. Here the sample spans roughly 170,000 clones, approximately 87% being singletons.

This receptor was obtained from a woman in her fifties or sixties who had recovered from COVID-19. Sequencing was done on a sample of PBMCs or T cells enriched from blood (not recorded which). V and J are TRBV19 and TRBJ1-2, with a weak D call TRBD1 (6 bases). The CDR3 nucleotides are TGTGCCAGTAGTCTCAAACCACCGGGCCAGGGGCCGTATGGCTACACCTTC. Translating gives CASSLKPPGQGPYGYTF.